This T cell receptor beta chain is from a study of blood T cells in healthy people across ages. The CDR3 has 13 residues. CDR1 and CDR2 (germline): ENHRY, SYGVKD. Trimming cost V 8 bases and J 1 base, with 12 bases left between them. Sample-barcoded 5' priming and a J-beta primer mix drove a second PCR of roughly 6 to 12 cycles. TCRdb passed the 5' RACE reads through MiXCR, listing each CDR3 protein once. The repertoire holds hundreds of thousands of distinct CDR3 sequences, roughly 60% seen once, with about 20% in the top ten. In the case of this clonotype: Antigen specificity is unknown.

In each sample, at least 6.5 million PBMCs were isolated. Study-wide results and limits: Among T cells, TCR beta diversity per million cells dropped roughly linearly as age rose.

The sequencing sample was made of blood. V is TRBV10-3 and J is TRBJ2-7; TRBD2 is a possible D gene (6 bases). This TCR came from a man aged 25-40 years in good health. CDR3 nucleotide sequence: TGTGCCATCGGCGGGGATGATTCCTACGAGCAGTACTTC. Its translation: CAIGGDDSYEQYF.